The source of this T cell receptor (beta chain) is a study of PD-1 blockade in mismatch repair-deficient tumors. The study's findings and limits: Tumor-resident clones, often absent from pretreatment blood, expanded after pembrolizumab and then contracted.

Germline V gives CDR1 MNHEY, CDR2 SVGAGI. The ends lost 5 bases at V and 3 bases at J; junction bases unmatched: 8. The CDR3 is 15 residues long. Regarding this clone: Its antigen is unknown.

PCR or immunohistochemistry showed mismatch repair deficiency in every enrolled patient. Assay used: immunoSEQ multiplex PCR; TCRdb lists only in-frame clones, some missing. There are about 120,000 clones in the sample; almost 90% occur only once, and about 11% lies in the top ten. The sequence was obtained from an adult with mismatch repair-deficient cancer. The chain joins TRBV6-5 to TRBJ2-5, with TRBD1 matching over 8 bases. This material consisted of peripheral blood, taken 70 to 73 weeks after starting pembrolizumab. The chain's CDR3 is CASSPTNRGKETQYF. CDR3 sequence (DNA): TGTGCCAGCAGTCCGACCAACAGGGGGAAAGAGACCCAGTACTTC.